Included here is one TCR beta chain sequence, with context. Its antigen target is currently unknown. No per-base quality is available; no much larger clone lies one base away. The data belong to a study of regulatory T cells in long-lasting Graves disease listed by TCRdb under 2021. About the full investigation: Patients with newly diagnosed Graves' disease had been on antithyroid drugs for under 3 months. The study was conducted in China and was registered as a clinical trial. A total of roughly 33 samples were covered by TCR sequencing, comprising around 13 persistent and approximately 20 newly diagnosed Graves' disease patients. Patients with persistent Graves' disease were compared with patients with newly diagnosed Graves' disease using TCR sequencing and RNA sequencing of peripheral blood.

What the study reported, not specific to this receptor: Persistent disease showed preferential use of TRBV28, TRBJ1-2 and TRBJ2-5, whereas newly diagnosed disease favored TRBV20-1 and TRBJ2-1. The authors acknowledged the small sample size as a limitation that may reduce accuracy. A larger number of public clonotypes was shared among persistent patients (fewer than 3,000) than among newly diagnosed patients (about 990). Lower TCR Shannon entropy and fewer highly expanded clones were observed in persistent Graves' disease patients than in newly diagnosed patients, which suggested clonal expansion. The study examined only peripheral blood because the primary lesion, thyroid tissue, could not be accessed. Sequencing and analysis were limited to the TCR beta chain.

As encoded in the germline V gene (reference sequence), CDR1 is LNHDA while CDR2 is SQIVND. The CDR3 goes from the cysteine to the phenylalanine over 15 residues. This entry keeps only the CDR3 DNA: 45 bases, framed from base 1. Trimmed from V: 1 base; trimmed from J: 3 bases; junction bases lacking a gene match: 5. According to the study, the label for this sample's time point signals: newly diagnosed GD, antithyroid drugs for less than 3 months. For both TCR sequencing and RNA sequencing, RNA was extracted from PBMCs using TRIzol. The diagnosis of Graves' disease was made according to American Thyroid Association guidelines. Recruitment of patients was carried out at an endocrinology department in Xi'an, China. Each patient gave approximately 10 milliliters of peripheral blood, collected in an EDTA anticoagulant tube. Ficoll Paque Plus density gradient separation was used to isolate PBMCs, and no further T cell sorting was performed. An Agilent 2100 Bioanalyzer and agarose gel were used to check RNA quality, while a NanoDrop 2000 measured RNA concentration.

The method was multiplex PCR. Sequencing took place on an Illumina HiSeq 4000. iRepertoire HTBI primers and Arm-PCR amplification of CDR3 regions were used to construct TCR beta libraries. PCR products were gel purified before sequencing. The paper's data handling went like this. Gene usage analysis of CDR3 amino acid clonotypes used the 50 to 70 TRBV and around 14 TRBJ segments found across samples. COPE and FqMerger were used to merge filtered high-quality paired reads into contigs. BLAST was used to align contigs to IMGT TRBV, TRBD and TRBJ reference genes, with CDR3 defined following IMGT. Highly expanded clones were defined as clonotypes with a frequency above 0.1%. Shannon entropy served as the measure of repertoire diversity, while the Gini coefficient captured V-J evenness. A clonotype was considered public if more than one individual shared it. Using fastp at Q25 and MiXCR, TCRdb reprocessed the public reads and kept productive beta chains. Each record represents a unique CDR3 protein, reported with the most common genes and DNA among its rows. The V and J calls follow TCRdb's processing rather than the paper's. The sample has 350,000 to 500,000 distinct CDR3 sequences on record, 12% to 15% of them singletons. Jointly, the top ten make up about 15% of the sample.

A further study also used this sample, focusing on T cells in Graves' hyperthyroidism and ophthalmopathy. From the second report: Stable Graves' hyperthyroidism was defined as no progression to ophthalmopathy during 18 months of follow-up. Hyperthyroidism patients were newly diagnosed, had a disease duration of under 2 months, and were aged 18 to 65 years. Patients with uncontrolled infections, other autoimmune diseases, pregnancy or lactation were excluded. Diagnoses were based on clinical symptoms, serum thyroxine and TRAb, thyroid ultrasound and orbital computed tomography. The first round of RT-PCR for the TCR CDR3 was performed with the HTBI primer set and the Qiagen OneStep RT-PCR kit. Blood samples also contained most of the expanded thyroid clonotypes (frequency above 0.001), which suggests that blood repertoires may reflect thyroid immune responses. In cross-validation, a model built on a 13 V-J signature told ophthalmopathy apart from stable hyperthyroidism with just under 90% sensitivity and 81% to 82% specificity, and in testing the same model reached 80%/75%. In validation, the model predicted progression to ophthalmopathy with over 65% sensitivity and over 72% specificity, a median of approximately 6.7 months before onset. To identify distinguishing TCR V-J signatures, a discovery cohort of about 100 patients was used, comprising some 45 with Graves' ophthalmopathy and under 60 with stable Graves' hyperthyroidism. An independent validation cohort of fewer than 20 hyperthyroidism patients and about 16 patients who later progressed to ophthalmopathy tested prospective prediction of ophthalmopathy. The 95 to 100 discovery patients were randomly split 7:3 into training and test sets. The study also compared thyroid tissue and blood T-cell repertoires from about 6 Graves' hyperthyroidism patients. Once sampling was done, hyperthyroidism patients were given methimazole at a starting dose of 30 mg daily, whereas ophthalmopathy patients were given high-dose intravenous methylprednisolone. Libraries were constructed in a second round of multiplex PCR, after which size selection and purification were carried out. The libraries were sequenced on an Illumina HiSeq2000 using paired-end 100 bp reads. SOAPnuke was used to process the raw data, removing reads that contained adapters or uncalled bases, had a mean Phred below 15, or lacked an exact match to the constant primer or identifier. COPE v1.2.5 was used to merge high-quality paired reads, and clonotypes were defined as unique nucleotide sequences. MiTCR v1.1 was used to align clonotypes to the IMGT TRBV, TRBD and TRBJ reference segments. The analysis included only V-J combinations with a frequency above 0.0001, which together covered 99% to 99.2% of the repertoires. The TCS score was defined as the ratio of F50 (clonal expansion) to E x V (chaos), calculated using BLOSUM62-based TCRdist between CDR3 peptides within each V-J. Welch's t-statistics and random forest reduced fewer than 550 V-J features to roughly 13, which were used in a naive Bayes classifier (R e1071). Sample size was not statistically predetermined, and investigators were not blinded to group allocation. The paper describes TCR Vbeta CDR3 sequencing of about 140 peripheral blood samples, made up of some 40 ophthalmopathy patients, roughly 80 hyperthyroidism patients and approximately 17 progressor patients.

The origin of this receptor is a woman aged 50 to 65 with Graves disease. Donor details come from another sample of the same person, matched by shared clones. Recombination joined TRBV19 with TRBJ2-7; the junction holds 8 bases that match TRBD1. The specimen was peripheral blood mononuclear cells (PBMCs), collected at new diagnosis, from a patient treated with antithyroid drugs. The DNA sequence follows: TGTGCCAGTAGTATAGGTCCGACAGGGGACTACGAGCAGTACTTC. This translates into CASSIGPTGDYEQYF.